A selection of T cell receptor beta chains follows, all from one sample in a study of T cells after yellow fever vaccination. TCRdb recomputed calls from the 5' RACE reads with MiXCR, one row per CDR3 protein. The sample has hundreds of thousands of distinct CDR3 sequences, about 17% seen once. The sequenced sample was PBMCs, obtained before the yellow fever booster vaccination. All receptors come from a man younger than 35 who received the YFV17D yellow fever vaccine. Each CDR3 is given with its conserved first and last residue. D genes are given only for firm matches. Rows may omit the clone size; those that give it use once, few, many or a size class.

D gene	clone size	V gene	J gene	CDR3 length	CDR3 DNA	CDR3 protein
.	.	TRBV12-3/TRBV12-4	TRBJ1-6	16	TGTGCCAGCAGTTCACCGGGCGGCGCCTATAATTCACCCCTCCACTTT	CASSSPGGAYNSPLHF
.	.	TRBV24-1	TRBJ1-2	13	TGTGCCACCAGCCCCGGGTTGGGGTCCGGCTACACCTTC	CATSPGLGSGYTF
.	many	TRBV30	TRBJ2-5	15	TGTGCCTGGAGTGTGGACAGTTACTACCAAGAGACCCAGTACTTC	CAWSVDSYYQETQYF
.	many	TRBV29-1	TRBJ2-7	13	TGCAGCGTTACACCCACAGGGATCAACGAGCAGTACTTC	CSVTPTGINEQYF
TRBD1	few	TRBV20-1	TRBJ2-3	15	TGCAGTGCAACAGACAGGGGGCATAGCACAGATACGCAGTATTTT	CSATDRGHSTDTQYF
TRBD2	few	TRBV7-9	TRBJ2-5	14	TGTGCCAGCAGCTGGACTAGCGCACAAGAGACCCAGTACTTC	CASSWTSAQETQYF
TRBD1	few	TRBV29-1	TRBJ1-1	13	TGCAGCGCGTCGGGACAGGAGAACACTGAAGCTTTCTTT	CSASGQENTEAFF
.	.	TRBV5-6	TRBJ2-5	14	TGTGCCAGCAGCTCGCCGACTAGATTGGAGACCCAGTACTTC	CASSSPTRLETQYF
TRBD1	.	TRBV11-2	TRBJ2-1	17	TGTGCCAGCAGCTTTGAGTTGGGGACAGGGGGCCTCTATGAGCAGTTCTTC	CASSFELGTGGLYEQFF
TRBD2	.	TRBV30	TRBJ2-2	13	TGTGCCGGGCAGCGGGAGAACACCGGGGAGCTGTTTTTT	CAGQRENTGELFF
.	.	TRBV12-3/TRBV12-4	TRBJ1-4	15	TGTGCCAGCAGTTTAAGGGGAGGGCCTCACAAAAAACTGTTTTTT	CASSLRGGPHKKLFF
TRBD2	few	TRBV4-2	TRBJ2-3	24	TGTGCCAGCAGCCAAGATCTGCCGTTGCCCTCGGCACTAGCGGGGGGCGGACGCACAGATACGCAGTATTTT	CASSQDLPLPSALAGGGRTDTQYF